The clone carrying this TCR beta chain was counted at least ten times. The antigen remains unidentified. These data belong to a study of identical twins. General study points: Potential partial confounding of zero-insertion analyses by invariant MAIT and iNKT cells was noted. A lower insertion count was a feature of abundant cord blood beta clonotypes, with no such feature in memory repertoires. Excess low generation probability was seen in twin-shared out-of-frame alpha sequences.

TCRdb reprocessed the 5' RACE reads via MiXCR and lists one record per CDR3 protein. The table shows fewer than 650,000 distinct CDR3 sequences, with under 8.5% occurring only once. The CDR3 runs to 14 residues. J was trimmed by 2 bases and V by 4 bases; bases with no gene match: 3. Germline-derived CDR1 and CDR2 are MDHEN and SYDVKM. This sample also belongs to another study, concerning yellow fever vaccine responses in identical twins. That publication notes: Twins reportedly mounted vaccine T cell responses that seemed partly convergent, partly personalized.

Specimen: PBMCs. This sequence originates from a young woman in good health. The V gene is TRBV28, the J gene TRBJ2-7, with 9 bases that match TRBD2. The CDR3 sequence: CASSSLAGTYEQYF. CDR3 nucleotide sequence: TGTGCCAGCAGTTCTCTAGCGGGAACCTACGAGCAGTACTTC.